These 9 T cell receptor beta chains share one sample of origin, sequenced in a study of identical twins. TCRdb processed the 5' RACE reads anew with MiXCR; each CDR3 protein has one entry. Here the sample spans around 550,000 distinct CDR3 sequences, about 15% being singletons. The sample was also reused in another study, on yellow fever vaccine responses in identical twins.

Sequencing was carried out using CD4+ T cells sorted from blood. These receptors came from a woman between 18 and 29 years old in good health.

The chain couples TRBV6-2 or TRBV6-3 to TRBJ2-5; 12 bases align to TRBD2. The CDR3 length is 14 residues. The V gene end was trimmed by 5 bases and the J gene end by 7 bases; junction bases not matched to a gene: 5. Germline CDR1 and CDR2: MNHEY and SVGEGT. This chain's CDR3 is CASSLAGGPGTQYF. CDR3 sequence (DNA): TGTGCCAGCAGTCTAGCGGGAGGGCCGGGGACCCAGTACTTC.

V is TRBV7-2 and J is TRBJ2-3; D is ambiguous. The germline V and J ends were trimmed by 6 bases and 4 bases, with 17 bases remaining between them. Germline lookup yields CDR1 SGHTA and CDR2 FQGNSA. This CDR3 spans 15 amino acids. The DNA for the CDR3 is TGTGCCAGCAGTTACCAAAAGGGAAGTGCAGATACGCAGTATTTT. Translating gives CASSYQKGSADTQYF.

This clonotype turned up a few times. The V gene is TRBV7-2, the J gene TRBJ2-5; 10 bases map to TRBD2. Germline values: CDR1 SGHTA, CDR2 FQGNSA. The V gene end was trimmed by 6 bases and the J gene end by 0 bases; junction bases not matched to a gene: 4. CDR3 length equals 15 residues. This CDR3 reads CASRRTSGNQETQYF. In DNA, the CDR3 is TGTGCCAGCAGGCGGACTAGCGGAAACCAAGAGACCCAGTACTTC. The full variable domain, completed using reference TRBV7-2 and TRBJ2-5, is GAGVSQSPSNKVTEKGKDVELRCDPISGHTALYWYRQSLGQGLEFLIYFQGNSAPDKSGLPSDRFSAERTGGSVSTLTIQRTQQEDSAVYLCASRRTSGNQETQYFGPGTRLLVL.

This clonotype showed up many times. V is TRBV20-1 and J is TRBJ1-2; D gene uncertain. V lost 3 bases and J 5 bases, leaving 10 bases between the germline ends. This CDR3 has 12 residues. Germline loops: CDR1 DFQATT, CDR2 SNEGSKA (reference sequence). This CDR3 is CSASKTIYGYTF. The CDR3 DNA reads TGCAGTGCTAGTAAAACAATATATGGCTACACCTTC.

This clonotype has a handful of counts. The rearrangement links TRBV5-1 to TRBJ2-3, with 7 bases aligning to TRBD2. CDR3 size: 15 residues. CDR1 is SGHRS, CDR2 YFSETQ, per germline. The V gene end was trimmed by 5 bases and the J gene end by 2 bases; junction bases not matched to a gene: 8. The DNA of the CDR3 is TGCGCCAGCAGGGCCGGTGCGGGGGACACAGATACGCAGTATTTT. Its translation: CASRAGAGDTDTQYF. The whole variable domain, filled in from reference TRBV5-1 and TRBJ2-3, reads KAGVTQTPRYLIKTRGQQVTLSCSPISGHRSVSWYQQTPGQGLQFLFEYFSETQRNKGNFPGRFSGRQFSNSRSEMNVSTLELGDSALYLCASRAGAGDTDTQYFGPGTRLTVL.

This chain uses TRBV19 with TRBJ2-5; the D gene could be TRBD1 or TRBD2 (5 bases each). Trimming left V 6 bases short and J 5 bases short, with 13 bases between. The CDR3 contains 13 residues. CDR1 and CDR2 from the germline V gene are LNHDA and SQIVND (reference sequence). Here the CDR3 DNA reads TGTGCCAGTAGCACCACAGGCGGGGAGACCCAGTACTTC. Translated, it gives CASSTTGGETQYF.

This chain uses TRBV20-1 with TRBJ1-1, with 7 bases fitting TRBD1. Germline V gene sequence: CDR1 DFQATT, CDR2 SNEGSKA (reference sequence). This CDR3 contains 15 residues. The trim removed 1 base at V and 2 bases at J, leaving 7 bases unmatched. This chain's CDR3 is CSARATGNFNTEAFF. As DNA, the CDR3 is TGCAGTGCTAGAGCGACAGGGAACTTTAACACTGAAGCTTTCTTT.

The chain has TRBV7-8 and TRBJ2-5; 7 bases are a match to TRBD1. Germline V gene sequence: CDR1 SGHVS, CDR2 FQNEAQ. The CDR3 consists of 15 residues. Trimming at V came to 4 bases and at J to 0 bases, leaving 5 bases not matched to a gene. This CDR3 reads CASSWDSWYQETQYF. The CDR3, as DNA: TGTGCCAGCAGCTGGGACAGCTGGTACCAAGAGACCCAGTACTTC.

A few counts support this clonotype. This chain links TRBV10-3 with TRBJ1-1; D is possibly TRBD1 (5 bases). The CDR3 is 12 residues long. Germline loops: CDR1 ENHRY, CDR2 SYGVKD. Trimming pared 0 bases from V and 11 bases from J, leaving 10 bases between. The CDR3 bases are TGTGCCATCAGTGAGTCGAGGGGTTGGGCTTTCTTT. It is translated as CAISESRGWAFF.